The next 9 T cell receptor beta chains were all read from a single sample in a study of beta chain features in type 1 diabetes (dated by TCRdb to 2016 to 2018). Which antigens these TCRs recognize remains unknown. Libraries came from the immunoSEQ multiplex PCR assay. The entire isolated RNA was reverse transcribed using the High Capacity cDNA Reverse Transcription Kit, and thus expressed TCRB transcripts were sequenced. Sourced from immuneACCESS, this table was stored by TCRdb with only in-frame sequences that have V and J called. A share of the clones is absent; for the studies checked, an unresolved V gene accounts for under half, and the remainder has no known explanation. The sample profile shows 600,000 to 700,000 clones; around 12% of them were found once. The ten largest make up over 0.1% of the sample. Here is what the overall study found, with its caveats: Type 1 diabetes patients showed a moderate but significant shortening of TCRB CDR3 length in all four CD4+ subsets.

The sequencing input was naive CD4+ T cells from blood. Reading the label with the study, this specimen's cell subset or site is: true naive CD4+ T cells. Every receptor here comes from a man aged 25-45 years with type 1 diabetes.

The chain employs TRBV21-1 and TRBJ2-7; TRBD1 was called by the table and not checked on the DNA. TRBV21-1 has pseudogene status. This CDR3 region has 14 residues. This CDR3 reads CAREGTGGWDEQYF. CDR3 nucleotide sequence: TGTGCCAGGGAAGGGACAGGGGGTTGGGACGAGCAGTACTTC.

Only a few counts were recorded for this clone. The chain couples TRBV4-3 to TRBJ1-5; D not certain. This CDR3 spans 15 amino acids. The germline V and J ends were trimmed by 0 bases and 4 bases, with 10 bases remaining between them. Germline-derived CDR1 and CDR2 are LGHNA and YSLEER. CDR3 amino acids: CASSQEVRPNQPQHF. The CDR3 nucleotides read TGCGCCAGCAGCCAAGAGGTACGACCGAATCAGCCCCAGCATTTT.

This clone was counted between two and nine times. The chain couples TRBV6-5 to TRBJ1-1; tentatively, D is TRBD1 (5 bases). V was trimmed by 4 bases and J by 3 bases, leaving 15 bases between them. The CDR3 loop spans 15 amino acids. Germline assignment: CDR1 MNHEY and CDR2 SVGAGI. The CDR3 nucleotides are TGTGCCAGCAGTTCGCTGAGGGGTGGAGACACTGAAGCTTTCTTT. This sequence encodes CASSSLRGGDTEAFF.

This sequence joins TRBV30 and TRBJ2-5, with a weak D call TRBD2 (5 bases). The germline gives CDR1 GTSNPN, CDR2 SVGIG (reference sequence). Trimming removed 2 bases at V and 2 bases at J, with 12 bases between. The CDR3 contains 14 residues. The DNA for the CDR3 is TGTGCCTGGAGTCCGGGATCCCATCAAGAGACCCAGTACTTC. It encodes CAWSPGSHQETQYF.

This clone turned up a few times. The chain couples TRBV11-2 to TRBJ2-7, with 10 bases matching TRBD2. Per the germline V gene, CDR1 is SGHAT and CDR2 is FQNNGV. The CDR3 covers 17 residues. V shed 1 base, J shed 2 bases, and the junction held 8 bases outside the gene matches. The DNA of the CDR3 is TGTGCCAGCAGCTTAGCTTTAGCGGGGGGCCGCCCCTACGAGCAGTACTTC. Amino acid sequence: CASSLALAGGRPYEQYF.

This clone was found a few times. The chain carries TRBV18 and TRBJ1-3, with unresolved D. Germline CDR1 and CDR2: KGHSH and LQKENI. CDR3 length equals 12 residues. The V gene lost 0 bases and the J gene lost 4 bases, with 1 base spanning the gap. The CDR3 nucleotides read TGTGCCAGCTCACCACCGGGAAACACCATATATTTT. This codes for CASSPPGNTIYF.

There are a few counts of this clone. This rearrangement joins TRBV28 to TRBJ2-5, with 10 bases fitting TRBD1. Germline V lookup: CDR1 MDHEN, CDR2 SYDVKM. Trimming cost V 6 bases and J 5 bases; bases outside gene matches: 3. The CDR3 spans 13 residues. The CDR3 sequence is CASRTGGAETQYF. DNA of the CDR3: TGTGCCAGCAGGACAGGGGGCGCGGAGACCCAGTACTTC.

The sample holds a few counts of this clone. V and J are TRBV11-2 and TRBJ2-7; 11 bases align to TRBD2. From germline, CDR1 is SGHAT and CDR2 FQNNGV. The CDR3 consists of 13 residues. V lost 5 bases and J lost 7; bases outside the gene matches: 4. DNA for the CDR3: TGTGCCAGCAGCGCAGGGACTAGCGGAGAGCAGTACTTC. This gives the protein CASSAGTSGEQYF.

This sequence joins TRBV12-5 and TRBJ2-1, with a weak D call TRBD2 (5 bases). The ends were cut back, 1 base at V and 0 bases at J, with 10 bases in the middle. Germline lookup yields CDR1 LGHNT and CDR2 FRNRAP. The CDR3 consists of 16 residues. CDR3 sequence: CASGLAAESSYNEQFF. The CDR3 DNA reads TGTGCTAGTGGTTTGGCAGCGGAGAGCTCCTACAATGAGCAGTTCTTC.